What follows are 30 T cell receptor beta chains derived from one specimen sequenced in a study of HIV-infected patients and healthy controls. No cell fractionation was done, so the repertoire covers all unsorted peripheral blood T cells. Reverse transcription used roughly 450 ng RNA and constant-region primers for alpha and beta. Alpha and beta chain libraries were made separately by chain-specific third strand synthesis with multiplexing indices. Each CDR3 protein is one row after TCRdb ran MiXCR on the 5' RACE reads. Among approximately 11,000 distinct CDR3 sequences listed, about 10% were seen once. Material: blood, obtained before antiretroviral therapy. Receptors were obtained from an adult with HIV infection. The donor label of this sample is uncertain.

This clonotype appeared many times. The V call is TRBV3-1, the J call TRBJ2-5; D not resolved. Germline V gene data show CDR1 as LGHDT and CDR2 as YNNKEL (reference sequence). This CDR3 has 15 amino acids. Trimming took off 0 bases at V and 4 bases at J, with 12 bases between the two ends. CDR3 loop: CASSQDSELGETQYF. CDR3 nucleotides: TGTGCCAGCAGCCAAGACTCGGAGTTAGGAGAGACCCAGTACTTC.

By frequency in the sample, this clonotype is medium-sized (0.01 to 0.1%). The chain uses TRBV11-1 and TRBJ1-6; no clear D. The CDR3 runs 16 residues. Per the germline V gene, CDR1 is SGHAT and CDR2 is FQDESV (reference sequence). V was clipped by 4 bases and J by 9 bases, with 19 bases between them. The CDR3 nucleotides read TGTGCCAGCAGCTCCTCCCGGGCCGGGCCACGTTCACCCCTCCACTTT. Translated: CASSSSRAGPRSPLHF.

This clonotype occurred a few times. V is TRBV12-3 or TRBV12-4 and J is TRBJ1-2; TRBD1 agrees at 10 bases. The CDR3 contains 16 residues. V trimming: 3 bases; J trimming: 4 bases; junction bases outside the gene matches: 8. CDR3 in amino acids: CASSFTGQGSLYGYTF. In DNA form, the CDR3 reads TGTGCCAGCAGTTTTACGGGACAGGGGTCGCTCTATGGCTACACCTTC.

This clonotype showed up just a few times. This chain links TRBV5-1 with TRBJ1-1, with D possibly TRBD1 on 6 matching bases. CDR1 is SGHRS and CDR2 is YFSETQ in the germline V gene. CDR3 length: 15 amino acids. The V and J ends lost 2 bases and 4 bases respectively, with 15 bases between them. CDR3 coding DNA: TGCGCCAGCAGCTTAACAGGGCCAGGGAGCACTGAAGCTTTCTTT. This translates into CASSLTGPGSTEAFF. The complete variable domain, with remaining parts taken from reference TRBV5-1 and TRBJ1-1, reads KAGVTQTPRYLIKTRGQQVTLSCSPISGHRSVSWYQQTPGQGLQFLFEYFSETQRNKGNFPGRFSGRQFSNSRSEMNVSTLELGDSALYLCASSLTGPGSTEAFFGQGTRLTVV.

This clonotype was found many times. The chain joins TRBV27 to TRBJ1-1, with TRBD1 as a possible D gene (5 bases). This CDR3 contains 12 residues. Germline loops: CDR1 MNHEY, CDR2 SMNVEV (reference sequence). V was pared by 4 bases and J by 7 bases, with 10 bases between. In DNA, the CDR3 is TGTGCCAGCAGTTCGGGACTGATTGAAGCTTTCTTT. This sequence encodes CASSSGLIEAFF.

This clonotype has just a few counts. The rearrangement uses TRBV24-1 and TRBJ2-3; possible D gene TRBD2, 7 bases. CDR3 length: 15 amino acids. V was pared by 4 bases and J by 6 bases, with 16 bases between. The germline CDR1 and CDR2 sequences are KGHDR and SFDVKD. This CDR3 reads CATSDQAGGQDTQYF. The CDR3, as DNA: TGTGCCACCAGTGACCAGGCCGGGGGGCAGGATACGCAGTATTTT.

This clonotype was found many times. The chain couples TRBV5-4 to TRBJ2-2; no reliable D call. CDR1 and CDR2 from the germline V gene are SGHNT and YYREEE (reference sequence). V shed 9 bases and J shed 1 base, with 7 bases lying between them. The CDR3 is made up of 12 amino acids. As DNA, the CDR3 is TGTGCCACCAGAGTGAACACCGGGGAGCTGTTTTTT. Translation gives CATRVNTGELFF.

The CDR3: CAISDPDDPPYEQYF. The CDR3 DNA reads as TGTGCCATCAGTGACCCGGACGACCCTCCCTACGAGCAGTACTTC. The V and J genes are TRBV10-3 and TRBJ2-7; unclear D gene. CDR1 and CDR2 (germline): ENHRY, SYGVKD. The CDR3 is 15 residues long. V was shortened by 3 bases and J by 2 bases, with 14 bases between the two germline ends.

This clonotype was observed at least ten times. Here the CDR3 reads CASSPSPGQGHEKLFF. CDR3 coding DNA: TGTGCCAGCAGTCCTTCTCCGGGACAAGGCCATGAAAAACTGTTTTTT. This chain uses TRBV12-3 or TRBV12-4 with TRBJ1-4; D might be TRBD1 (6 bases). V was shortened by 5 bases and J by 6 bases, with 19 bases between the two germline ends. The CDR3 extends over 16 amino acids.

The CDR3 region is CASANWGQYGETQYF. The CDR3 DNA sequence: TGTGCAAGCGCGAATTGGGGACAGTACGGGGAGACCCAGTACTTC. This sequence joins TRBV11-1 and TRBJ2-5; TRBD1 matches 7 bases. Germline assignment: CDR1 SGHAT and CDR2 FQDESV (reference sequence). The CDR3 totals 15 residues.

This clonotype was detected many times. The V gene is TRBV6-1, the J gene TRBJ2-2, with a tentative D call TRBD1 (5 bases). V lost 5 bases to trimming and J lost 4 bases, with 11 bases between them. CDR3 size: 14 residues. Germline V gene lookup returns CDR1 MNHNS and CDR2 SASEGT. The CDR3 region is CASSTGAATGELFF. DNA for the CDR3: TGTGCCAGCAGTACTGGGGCGGCCACCGGGGAGCTGTTTTTT.

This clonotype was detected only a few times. CDR3 sequence reads: CATANSGAADTQYF. The CDR3 DNA reads TGTGCCACCGCGAATAGCGGGGCTGCAGATACGCAGTATTTT. The V call is TRBV24-1, the J call TRBJ2-3; 8 bases map to TRBD2. V gave up 9 bases and J gave up 4 bases; unmatched junction bases: 8. The CDR3 runs 14 residues. Germline V gives CDR1 KGHDR, CDR2 SFDVKD.

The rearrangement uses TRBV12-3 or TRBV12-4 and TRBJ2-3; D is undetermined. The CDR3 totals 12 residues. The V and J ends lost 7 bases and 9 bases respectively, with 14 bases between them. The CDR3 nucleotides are TGTGCCAGCACCTTAGGTAGTTTGACGCAGTATTTT. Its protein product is CASTLGSLTQYF.

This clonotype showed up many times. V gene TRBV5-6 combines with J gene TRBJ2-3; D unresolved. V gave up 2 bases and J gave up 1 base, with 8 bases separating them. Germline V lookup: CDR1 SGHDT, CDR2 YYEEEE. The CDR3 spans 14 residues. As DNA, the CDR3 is TGTGCCAGCAGCTTCCCGAGCGGCACAGATACGCAGTATTTT. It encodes CASSFPSGTDTQYF.

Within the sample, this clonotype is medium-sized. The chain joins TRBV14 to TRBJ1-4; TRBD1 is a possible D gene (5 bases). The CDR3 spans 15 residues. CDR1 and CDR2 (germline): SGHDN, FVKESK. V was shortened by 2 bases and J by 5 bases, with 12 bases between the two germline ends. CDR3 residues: CASSQLGAGNEKLFF. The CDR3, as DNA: TGTGCCAGCAGCCAACTCGGGGCAGGGAATGAAAAACTGTTTTTT.

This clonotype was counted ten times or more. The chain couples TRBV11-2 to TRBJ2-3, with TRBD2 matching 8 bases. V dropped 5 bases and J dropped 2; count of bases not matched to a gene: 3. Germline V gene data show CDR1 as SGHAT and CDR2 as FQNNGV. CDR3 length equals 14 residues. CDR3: CASSPRGVTDTQYF. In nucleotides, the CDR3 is TGTGCCAGCAGCCCGCGGGGGGTCACAGATACGCAGTATTTT.

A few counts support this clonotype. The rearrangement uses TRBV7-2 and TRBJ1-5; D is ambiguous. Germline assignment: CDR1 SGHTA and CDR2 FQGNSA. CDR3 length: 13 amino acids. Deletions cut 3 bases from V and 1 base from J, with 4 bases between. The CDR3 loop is CASSLASNQPQHF. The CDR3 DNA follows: TGTGCCAGCAGCTTGGCCAGCAATCAGCCCCAGCATTTT.

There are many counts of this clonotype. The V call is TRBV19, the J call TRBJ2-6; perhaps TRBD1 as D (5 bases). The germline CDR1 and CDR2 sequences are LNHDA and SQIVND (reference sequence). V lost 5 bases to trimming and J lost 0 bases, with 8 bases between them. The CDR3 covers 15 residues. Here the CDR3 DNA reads TGTGCCAGTAGTGACAGTTACTCTGGGGCCAACGTCCTGACTTTC. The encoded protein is CASSDSYSGANVLTF.

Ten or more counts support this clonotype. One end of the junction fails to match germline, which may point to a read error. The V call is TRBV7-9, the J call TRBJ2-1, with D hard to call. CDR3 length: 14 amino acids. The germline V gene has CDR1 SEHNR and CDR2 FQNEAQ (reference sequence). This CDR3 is CASSQETAYSEQFF. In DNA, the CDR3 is TGTGCCAGCAGTCAGGAGACTGCATACAGTGAGCAGTTCTTC.

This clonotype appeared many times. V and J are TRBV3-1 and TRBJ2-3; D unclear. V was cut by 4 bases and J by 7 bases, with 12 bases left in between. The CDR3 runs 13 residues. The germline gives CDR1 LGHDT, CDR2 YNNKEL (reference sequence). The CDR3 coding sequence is TGTGCCAGCAGCCCCCTCGGAGCTCATACGCAGTATTTT. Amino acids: CASSPLGAHTQYF.

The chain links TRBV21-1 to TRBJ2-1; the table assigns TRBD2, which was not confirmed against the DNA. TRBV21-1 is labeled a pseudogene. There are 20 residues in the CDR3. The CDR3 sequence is CASSKRPGLAGGSSYNEQFF. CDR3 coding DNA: TGTGCCAGCAGCAAAAGGCCGGGACTAGCGGGAGGGAGCTCCTACAATGAGCAGTTCTTC.

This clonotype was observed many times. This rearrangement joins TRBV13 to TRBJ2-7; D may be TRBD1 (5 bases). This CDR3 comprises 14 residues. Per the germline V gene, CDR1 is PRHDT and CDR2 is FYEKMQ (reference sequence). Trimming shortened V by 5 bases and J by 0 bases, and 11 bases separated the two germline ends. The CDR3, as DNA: TGTGCCAGCAGCATCCAGACAGTCTCCTACGAGCAGTACTTC. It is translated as CASSIQTVSYEQYF.

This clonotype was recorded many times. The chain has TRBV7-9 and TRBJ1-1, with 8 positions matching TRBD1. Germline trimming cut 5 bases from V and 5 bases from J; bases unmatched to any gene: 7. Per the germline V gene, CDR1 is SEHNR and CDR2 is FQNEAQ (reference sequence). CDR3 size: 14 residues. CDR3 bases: TGTGCCAGCAGCCCGTCAGGGGGCCGGACTGAAGCTTTCTTT. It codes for CASSPSGGRTEAFF.

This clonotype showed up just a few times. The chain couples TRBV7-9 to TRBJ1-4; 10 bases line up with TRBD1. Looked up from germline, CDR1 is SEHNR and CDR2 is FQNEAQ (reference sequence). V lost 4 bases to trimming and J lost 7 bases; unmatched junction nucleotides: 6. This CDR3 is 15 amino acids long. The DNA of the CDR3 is TGTGCCAGCAGCTCTTCGGACAGGGGGAGTGAAAAACTGTTTTTT. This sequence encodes CASSSSDRGSEKLFF.

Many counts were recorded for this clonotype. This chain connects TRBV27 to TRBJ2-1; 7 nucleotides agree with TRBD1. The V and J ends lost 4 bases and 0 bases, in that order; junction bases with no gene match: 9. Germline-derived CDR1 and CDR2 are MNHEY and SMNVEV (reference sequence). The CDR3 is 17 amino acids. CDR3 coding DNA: TGTGCCAGCAGTTCAACAGGGGCCTCGAGCTCCTACAATGAGCAGTTCTTC. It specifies CASSSTGASSSYNEQFF.

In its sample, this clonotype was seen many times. The CDR3 DNA reads as TGTGCCTGGGAAACAGGGGGCAGTCAGCCCCAGCATTTT. Encoded protein: CAWETGGSQPQHF. V usage is TRBV30 and J usage is TRBJ1-5, with 9 positions matching TRBD1. Germline V CDR1 and CDR2: GTSNPN, SVGIG (reference sequence). Trimming cost V 5 bases and J 6 bases; bases outside gene matches: 5. This CDR3 comprises 13 residues.

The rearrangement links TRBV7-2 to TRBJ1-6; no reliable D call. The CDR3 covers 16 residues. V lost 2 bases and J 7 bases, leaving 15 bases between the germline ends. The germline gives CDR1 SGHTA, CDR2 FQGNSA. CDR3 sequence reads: CASSLFAGFGNSPLHF. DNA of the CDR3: TGTGCCAGCAGCTTATTCGCGGGGTTCGGGAATTCACCCCTCCACTTT. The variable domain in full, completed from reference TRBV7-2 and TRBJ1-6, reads GAGVSQSPSNKVTEKGKDVELRCDPISGHTALYWYRQSLGQGLEFLIYFQGNSAPDKSGLPSDRFSAERTGGSVSTLTIQRTQQEDSAVYLCASSLFAGFGNSPLHFGNGTRLTVT.

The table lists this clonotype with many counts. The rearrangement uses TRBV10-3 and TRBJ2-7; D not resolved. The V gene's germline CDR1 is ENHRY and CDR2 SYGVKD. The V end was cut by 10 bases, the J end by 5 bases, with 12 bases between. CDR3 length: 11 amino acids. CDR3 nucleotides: TGTGCCACTGGAGCTGGGGACGAGCAGTACTTC. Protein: CATGAGDEQYF.

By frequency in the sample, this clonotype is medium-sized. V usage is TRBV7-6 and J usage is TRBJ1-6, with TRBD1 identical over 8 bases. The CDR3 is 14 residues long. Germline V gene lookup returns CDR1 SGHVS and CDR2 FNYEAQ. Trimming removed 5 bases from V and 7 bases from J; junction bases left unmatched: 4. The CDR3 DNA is TGTGCCAGCAGCGAGACAGGGGTAAATTCACCCCTCCACTTT. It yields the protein CASSETGVNSPLHF.

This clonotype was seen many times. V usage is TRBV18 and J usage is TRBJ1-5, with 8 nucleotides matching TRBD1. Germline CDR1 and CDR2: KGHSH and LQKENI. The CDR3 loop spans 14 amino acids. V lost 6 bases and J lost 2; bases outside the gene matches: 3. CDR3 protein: CASSQGAGNQPQHF. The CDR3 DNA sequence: TGTGCCAGCTCGCAGGGGGCTGGCAATCAGCCCCAGCATTTT.